This is a list of T cell receptor beta chains from one sample in a study of T cell responses to AZD1222 COVID-19 vaccine. The assay was immunoSEQ multiplex PCR, and TCRdb's table has in-frame clones only and misses some. The table has hundreds of thousands of clones, 85% to 95% seen once. The sequenced sample was peripheral blood, obtained on day 0 of MenACWY control vaccination. These receptors originate from an adult in good health. Both conserved end residues are trimmed from each CDR3. A D gene is named only where the DNA matches it firmly.

v_gene | d_gene | CDR3aa
TRBV2 | TRBD1 | ATKQGTQGNQPQH
TRBV5-6 | TRBD1 | ASSLARGGPPIPTGELF
TRBV19 | - | ASSISGATNEKLF
TRBV19 | - | ASSITREQPQH
TRBV18 | - | ASSPGSESPKVF
TRBV18 | TRBD2 | ASSPGLAGVYEQY
TRBV30 | TRBD1 | AWGRDRPRGYT
TRBV2 | - | ASTKDSVYGYT
TRBV5-1 | - | ASSLVSAGLDTQY
TRBV5-5 | - | ASSLAFRQANTGELF
TRBV5-1 | - | ASSRDKNTEAF
TRBV30 | - | AWSVGVFYGYT
TRBV5-1 | - | ASSPGPTPMNTEAF
TRBV10-3 | TRBD1 | AISESSRDRRSGYT
TRBV5-4 | TRBD1 | ASSRTGLQGSPLH
TRBV4-3 | TRBD1 | ASSQDVGDRVRVGNTIY
TRBV6-6 | TRBD1 | ASRVPGQGNTGELF